This TCR beta chain emerged from a study of cytomegalovirus exposure and HLA in healthy donors. Study-wide findings and caveats: Follow-up analysis later connected one missense variant in DCLRE1C with trimming of TCR beta V- and J-genes.

As concerns this clone: Its antigen is not known.

From germline, CDR1 is PRHDT and CDR2 FYEKMQ (reference sequence). The ends lost 4 bases at V and 5 bases at J; junction bases unmatched: 9. The CDR3 sequence is 16 residues long. The PCR ran on 60 Vbeta and 13 Jbeta primers. The assay was immunoSEQ multiplex PCR, and TCRdb's table has in-frame clones only and misses some. The sample lists approximately 79,000 clones; 77% were seen once. Sequencing used PBMCs. The origin of this receptor is a boy aged 5-17 years in good health and CMV-seronegative. The genes are TRBV13 and TRBJ1-3; 9 bases match TRBD1. CDR3 in DNA: TGTGCCAGCAGCTCTACCGGGACAGGGTTGAGAAACACCATATATTTT. Residues: CASSSTGTGLRNTIYF.